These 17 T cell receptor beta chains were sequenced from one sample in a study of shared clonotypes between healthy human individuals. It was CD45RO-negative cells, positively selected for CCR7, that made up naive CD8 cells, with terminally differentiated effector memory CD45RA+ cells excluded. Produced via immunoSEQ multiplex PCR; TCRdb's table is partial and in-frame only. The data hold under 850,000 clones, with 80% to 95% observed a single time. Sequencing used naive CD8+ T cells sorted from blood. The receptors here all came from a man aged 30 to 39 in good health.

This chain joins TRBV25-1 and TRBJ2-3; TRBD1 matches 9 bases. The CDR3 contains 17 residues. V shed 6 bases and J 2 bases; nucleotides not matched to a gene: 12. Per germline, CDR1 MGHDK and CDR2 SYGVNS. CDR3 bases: TGTGCCAGCAGAGGGGGGGACAGGGAGAGCCTCACAGATACGCAGTATTTT. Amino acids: CASRGGDRESLTDTQYF.

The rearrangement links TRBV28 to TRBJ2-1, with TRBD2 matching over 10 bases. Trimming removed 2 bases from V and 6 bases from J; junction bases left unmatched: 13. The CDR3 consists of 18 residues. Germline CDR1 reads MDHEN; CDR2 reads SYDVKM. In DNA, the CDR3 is TGTGCCAGCAGTTTAAGCGTCCAGCGGGAGGGCTCATTCAATGAGCAGTTCTTC. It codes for CASSLSVQREGSFNEQFF.

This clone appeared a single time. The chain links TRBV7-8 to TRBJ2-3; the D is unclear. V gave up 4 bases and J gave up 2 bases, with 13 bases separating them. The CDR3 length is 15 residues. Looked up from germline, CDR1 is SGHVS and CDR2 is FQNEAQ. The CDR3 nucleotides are TGTGCCAGCAGCTCGAATAAAGACCCCACAGATACGCAGTATTTT. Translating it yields CASSSNKDPTDTQYF.

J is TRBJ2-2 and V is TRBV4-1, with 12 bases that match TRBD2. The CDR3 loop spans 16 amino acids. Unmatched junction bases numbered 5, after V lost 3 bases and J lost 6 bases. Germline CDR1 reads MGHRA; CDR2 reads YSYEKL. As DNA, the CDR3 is TGCGCCAGCAGCCAGGGACTAGCGGGTGATTCCGGGGAGCTGTTTTTT. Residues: CASSQGLAGDSGELFF.

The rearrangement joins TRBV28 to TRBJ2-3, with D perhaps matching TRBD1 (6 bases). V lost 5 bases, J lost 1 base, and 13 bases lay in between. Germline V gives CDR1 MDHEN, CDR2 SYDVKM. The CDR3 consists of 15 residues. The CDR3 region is CASSADSSRTDTQYF. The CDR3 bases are TGTGCCAGCAGTGCGGACAGTTCGCGCACAGATACGCAGTATTTT.

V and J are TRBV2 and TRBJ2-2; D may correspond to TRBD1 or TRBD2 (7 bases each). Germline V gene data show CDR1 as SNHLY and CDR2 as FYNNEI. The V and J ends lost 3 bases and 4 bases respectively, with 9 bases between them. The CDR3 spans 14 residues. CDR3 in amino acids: CASSDRGGTGELFF. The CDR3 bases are TGTGCCAGCAGTGACAGGGGGGGCACCGGGGAGCTGTTTTTT.

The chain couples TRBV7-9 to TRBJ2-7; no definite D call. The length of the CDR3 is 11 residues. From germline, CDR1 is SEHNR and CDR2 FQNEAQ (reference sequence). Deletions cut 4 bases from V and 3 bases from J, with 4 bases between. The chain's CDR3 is CASSYNYEQYF. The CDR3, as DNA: TGTGCCAGCAGCTACAACTACGAGCAGTACTTC. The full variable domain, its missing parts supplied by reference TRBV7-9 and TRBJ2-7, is DTGVSQNPRHKITKRGQNVTFRCDPISEHNRLYWYRQTLGQGPEFLTYFQNEAQLEKSRLLSDRFSAERPKGSFSTLEIQRTEQGDSAMYLCASSYNYEQYFGPGTRLTVT.

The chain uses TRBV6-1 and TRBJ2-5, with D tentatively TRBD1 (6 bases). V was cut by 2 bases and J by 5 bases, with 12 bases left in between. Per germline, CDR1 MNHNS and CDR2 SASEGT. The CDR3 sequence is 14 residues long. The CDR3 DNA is TGTGCCAGCAGTGAACGGTCAGGGGATGAGACCCAGTACTTC. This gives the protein CASSERSGDETQYF.

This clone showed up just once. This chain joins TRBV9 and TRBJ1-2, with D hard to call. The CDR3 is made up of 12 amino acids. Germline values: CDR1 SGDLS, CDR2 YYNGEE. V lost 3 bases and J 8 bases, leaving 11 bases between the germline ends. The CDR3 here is CASSADTGGYTF. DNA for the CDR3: TGTGCCAGCAGCGCAGACACGGGCGGCTACACCTTC.

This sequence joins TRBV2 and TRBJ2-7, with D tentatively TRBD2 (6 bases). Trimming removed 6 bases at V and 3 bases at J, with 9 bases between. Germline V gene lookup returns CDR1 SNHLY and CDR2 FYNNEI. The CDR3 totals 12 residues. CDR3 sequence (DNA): TGTGCCAGCAGCTGGGACTTCTACGAGCAGTACTTC. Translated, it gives CASSWDFYEQYF.

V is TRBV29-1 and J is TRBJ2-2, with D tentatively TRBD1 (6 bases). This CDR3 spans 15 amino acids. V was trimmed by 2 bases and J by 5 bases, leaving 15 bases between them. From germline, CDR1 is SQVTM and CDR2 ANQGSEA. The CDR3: CSVEQGSRGTGELFF. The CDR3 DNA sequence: TGCAGCGTTGAACAGGGGAGTCGTGGAACCGGGGAGCTGTTTTTT.

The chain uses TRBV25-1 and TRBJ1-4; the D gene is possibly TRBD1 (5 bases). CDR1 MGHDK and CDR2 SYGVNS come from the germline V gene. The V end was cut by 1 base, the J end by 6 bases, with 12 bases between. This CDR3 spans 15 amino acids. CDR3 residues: CASSESWGRDEKLFF. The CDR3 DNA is TGTGCCAGCAGTGAATCTTGGGGGAGGGATGAAAAACTGTTTTTT.

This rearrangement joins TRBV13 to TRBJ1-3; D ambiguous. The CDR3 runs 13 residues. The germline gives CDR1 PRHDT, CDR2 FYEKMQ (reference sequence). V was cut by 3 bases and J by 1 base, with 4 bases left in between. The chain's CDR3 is CASSLTSGNTIYF. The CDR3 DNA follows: TGTGCCAGCAGCTTGACTTCTGGAAACACCATATATTTT.

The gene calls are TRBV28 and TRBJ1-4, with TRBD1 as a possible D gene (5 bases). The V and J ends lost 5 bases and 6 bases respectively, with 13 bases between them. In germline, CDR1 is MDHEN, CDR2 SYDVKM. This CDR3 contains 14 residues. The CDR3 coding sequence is TGTGCCAGCAGTAGGAGACAGTACGATGAAAAACTGTTTTTT. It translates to CASSRRQYDEKLFF. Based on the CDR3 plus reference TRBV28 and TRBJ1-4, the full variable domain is DVKVTQSSRYLVKRTGEKVFLECVQDMDHENMFWYRQDPGLGLRLIYFSYDVKMKEKGDIPEGYSVSREKKERFSLILESASTNQTSMYLCASSRRQYDEKLFFGSGTQLSVL.

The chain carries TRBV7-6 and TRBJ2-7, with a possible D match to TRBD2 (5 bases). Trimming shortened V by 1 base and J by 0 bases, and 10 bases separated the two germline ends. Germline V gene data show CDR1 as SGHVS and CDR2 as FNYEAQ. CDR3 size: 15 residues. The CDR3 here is CASSLGDGNSYEQYF. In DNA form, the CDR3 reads TGTGCCAGCAGCTTAGGAGACGGGAACTCCTACGAGCAGTACTTC.

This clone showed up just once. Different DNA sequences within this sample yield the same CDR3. The CDR3 nucleotides read TGCGCCAGCAGCTTCGGGACAGGGGGATACGAGCAGTACTTC. Translating gives CASSFGTGGYEQYF. This chain uses TRBV5-1 with TRBJ2-7, with 11 nucleotides matching TRBD1. CDR3 length: 14 amino acids. Trimming removed 2 bases from V and 4 bases from J; junction bases left unmatched: 2. Germline CDR1 SGHRS, CDR2 YFSETQ.

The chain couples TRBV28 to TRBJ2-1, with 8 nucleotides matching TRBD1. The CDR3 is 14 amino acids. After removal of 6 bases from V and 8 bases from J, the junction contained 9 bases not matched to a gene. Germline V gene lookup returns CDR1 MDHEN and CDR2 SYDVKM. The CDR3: CASRPRTGRDEQFF. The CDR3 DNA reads TGTGCCAGCAGACCGCGGACAGGGCGGGATGAGCAGTTCTTC.